Listed here are 12 T cell receptor beta chains from one sample, sequenced in a study of vaccination effects on CD4 cells after COVID-19. TCRdb's table, derived via immunoSEQ multiplex PCR, lists solely in-frame clones and lacks some. The table includes 65,000 to 90,000 clones, over 65% detected once. No antigens are known for them. Culturing for about 10 days preceded CD4+ T cell isolation. Two-dose vaccination with either BNT162b2 or mRNA-1273 was given to the participants. The sample in question was CD4+ T cells from PBMCs cultured without peptide, obtained after COVID-19 vaccination. All receptors derive from a human donor who received a COVID-19 vaccine.

V gene TRBV10-1 combines with J gene TRBJ2-3; TRBD2 matches at 8 bases. Per germline, CDR1 WNHNN and CDR2 SYGVQD (reference sequence). This CDR3 is built from 14 residues. Trimming removed 5 bases from V and 6 bases from J; junction bases left unmatched: 7. In DNA, the CDR3 is TGCGCCAGCAGTCCTAGCGGGTCCTATGATACGCAGTATTTT. Protein product: CASSPSGSYDTQYF.

The chain joins TRBV5-8 to TRBJ1-2; no clear D gene. The V end was cut by 4 bases, the J end by 8 bases, with 15 bases between. Germline V gene sequence: CDR1 SGHTS, CDR2 YDEGEE. The CDR3 runs to 13 residues. DNA of the CDR3: TGTGCCAGCAGCCAAAGACCCGATGGGGGCTACACCTTC. Its protein is CASSQRPDGGYTF.

The chain uses TRBV4-2 and TRBJ2-5; 8 nucleotides match TRBD2. Germline V gene sequence: CDR1 LGHNA, CDR2 YNFKEQ. After removal of 3 bases from V and 4 bases from J, the junction contained 7 bases not matched to a gene. CDR3 length: 15 residues. The CDR3 spells CASSQSGGGGETQYF. The DNA of the CDR3 is TGTGCCAGCAGCCAGAGCGGGGGTGGTGGAGAGACCCAGTACTTC.

This sequence joins TRBV7-3 and TRBJ2-1, with 8 bases lining up with TRBD2. V trimming: 4 bases; J trimming: 7 bases; junction bases outside the gene matches: 9. Germline V gene data show CDR1 as SGHTA and CDR2 as FQGTGA. The CDR3 covers 15 residues. The CDR3 here is CASSSIAGTGNEQFF. The CDR3 coding sequence is TGTGCCAGCAGCTCCATAGCGGGGACGGGGAATGAGCAGTTCTTC.

The chain uses TRBV6-6 and TRBJ2-2; D is possibly TRBD1 or TRBD2 (5 bases each). The V gene's germline CDR1 is MNHNY and CDR2 SVGAGI (reference sequence). This CDR3 is built from 13 residues. V lost 2 bases and J 7 bases, leaving 8 bases between the germline ends. The CDR3 region has the DNA TGTGCCAGCAGTTACGAGGGGCTCGGGGAGCTGTTTTTT. Translated, it gives CASSYEGLGELFF.

The V and J genes are TRBV24-1 and TRBJ2-7, with D tentatively TRBD1 (5 bases). The CDR3 runs 14 residues. Germline CDR1 KGHDR, CDR2 SFDVKD. The V end was cut by 5 bases, the J end by 6 bases, with 16 bases between. CDR3 nucleotides: TGTGCCACCAGTGCCACCGCAGGGCCAGGCGAGCAGTACGTC. Protein sequence: CATSATAGPGEQYV.

This clone was found a few times. The CDR3 is CASSLQGPEAFF. The CDR3 coding sequence is TGTGCCAGCAGCCTACAGGGACCTGAAGCTTTCTTT. The chain carries TRBV7-2 and TRBJ1-1; possibly TRBD1 for D (6 bases). V gave up 5 bases and J gave up 6 bases, with 10 bases separating them. This CDR3 comprises 12 residues. CDR1 and CDR2 (germline): SGHTA, FQGNSA.

The chain recombines TRBV29-1 with TRBJ2-5; no clear D. Germline V gene sequence: CDR1 SQVTM, CDR2 ANQGSEA. This CDR3 is built from 10 residues. The germline V and J ends were trimmed by 3 bases and 5 bases, with 4 bases remaining between them. The CDR3 DNA reads TGCAGCGTTGAGGGTGAGACCCAGTACTTC. It specifies CSVEGETQYF.

This chain connects TRBV12-3 or TRBV12-4 to TRBJ1-2; no definite D call. The V and J ends lost 6 bases and 5 bases respectively, with 10 bases between them. The CDR3 spans 12 residues. The CDR3 DNA follows: TGTGCCAGCAGCTCGACGGAATATGGCTACACCTTC. Translating gives CASSSTEYGYTF.

This chain joins TRBV7-3 and TRBJ1-4; 9 bases fit TRBD1. The V segment lost 5 bases and the J segment 8 bases; nucleotides outside the gene matches: 9. CDR3 length equals 15 residues. Germline CDR1 SGHTA, CDR2 FQGTGA. In nucleotides, the CDR3 is TGTGCCAGCAGCAGAACCGGGACAGGGTTGGAAAAACTGTTTTTT. This encodes CASSRTGTGLEKLFF.

The rearrangement uses TRBV4-1 and TRBJ2-1; 8 bases align to TRBD1. V trimming: 6 bases; J trimming: 3 bases; junction bases outside the gene matches: 4. Looked up from germline, CDR1 is MGHRA and CDR2 is YSYEKL. There are 14 residues in the CDR3. The CDR3 nucleotides are TGCGCCAGCAGGACAGGGGTCCTCTACAATGAGCAGTTCTTC. Residues: CASRTGVLYNEQFF.

The V and J genes are TRBV28 and TRBJ1-5; 7 nucleotides match TRBD1. Per germline, CDR1 MDHEN and CDR2 SYDVKM. CDR3 length: 14 amino acids. V lost 6 bases, J lost 5 bases, and 7 bases stayed unmatched. CDR3 DNA: TGTGCCAGCAGCCAAAGGACAGGATATCAGCCCCAGCATTTT. Translation: CASSQRTGYQPQHF.